The T cell receptor beta chain under discussion was sequenced for a study of blood T cell repertoires in COVID-19. The length of the CDR3 is 15 residues. The germline V gene encodes CDR1 SEHNR and CDR2 FQNEAQ (reference sequence). The V segment lost 5 bases and the J segment 6 bases; nucleotides outside the gene matches: 11. The method was immunoSEQ multiplex PCR; TCRdb's version includes in-frame clones alone and lacks a portion of them. The sample includes about 260,000 clones, over 75% of them seen just once. This TCR was sampled from a human donor in a cohort sampled during active COVID-19. The sequencing sample was made of peripheral blood. This sequence joins TRBV7-9 and TRBJ2-7; 9 bases align to TRBD2. The CDR3 DNA follows: TGTGCCAGCAGCCTAGGGGTAGCGGGAGTGGGCGAGCAGTACTTC. Translated: CASSLGVAGVGEQYF.